This is a list of T cell receptor beta chains from one sample in a study of T cells in Graves' hyperthyroidism and ophthalmopathy. TCRdb re-analysed the multiplex PCR reads in MiXCR, keeping a single row per CDR3 protein. The table shows about 410,000 distinct CDR3 sequences, with approximately 15% occurring only once. Sample: blood. Source of these receptors: a woman in her thirties with Graves' ophthalmopathy. Both conserved end residues are part of each CDR3. A D gene is named only where the DNA matches it firmly. Clone size, where shown, is once, few, many, or a class for clones that have expanded.

CDR3nt: TGTGCCAGTAGTCCTCGGGCAGGAGGGGCTAGGGGCTACGAGCAGTACTTC
CDR3aa: CASSPRAGGARGYEQYF
v_gene: TRBV19
d_gene: .
j_gene: TRBJ2-7
abundance: few

CDR3nt: TGTGCCAGCAGTGCACCGACAGCCTCTAGCACAGATACGCAGTATTTT
CDR3aa: CASSAPTASSTDTQYF
v_gene: TRBV6-1
d_gene: .
j_gene: TRBJ2-3
abundance: .

CDR3nt: TGTGCCACCAGCAGAGACCCGGTTCTGGAGCAGTACTTC
CDR3aa: CATSRDPVLEQYF
v_gene: TRBV15
d_gene: .
j_gene: TRBJ2-7
abundance: .

CDR3nt: TGTGCCAGCAGCTTAGCGGGGGCGGGGCCCATCTCTGTCCAGTACTTC
CDR3aa: CASSLAGAGPISVQYF
v_gene: TRBV7-9
d_gene: .
j_gene: TRBJ2-5
abundance: many

CDR3nt: TGTGCCAGCAGTCTCCTTACCGGGGAGCTGTTTTTT
CDR3aa: CASSLLTGELFF
v_gene: TRBV28
d_gene: .
j_gene: TRBJ2-2
abundance: many

CDR3nt: TGTGCCAGCAGCTTATCTCTAGGTTCAGATACGCAGTATTTT
CDR3aa: CASSLSLGSDTQYF
v_gene: TRBV7-9
d_gene: .
j_gene: TRBJ2-3
abundance: few

CDR3nt: TGTGCCAGCAGCCCATCAGGACGGGGCCGGGGGACTGAAGCTTTCTTT
CDR3aa: CASSPSGRGRGTEAFF
v_gene: TRBV7-3
d_gene: .
j_gene: TRBJ1-1
abundance: few

CDR3nt: TGTGCCAGCAGGAGGGGGGGAGGGGAGACCCAGTACTTC
CDR3aa: CASRRGGGETQYF
v_gene: TRBV7-2
d_gene: .
j_gene: TRBJ2-5
abundance: many

CDR3nt: TGTGCCAGCAGTTTAGGCGGTAGCGGGGGGCAAGAGACCCAGTACTTC
CDR3aa: CASSLGGSGGQETQYF
v_gene: TRBV28
d_gene: TRBD2
j_gene: TRBJ2-5
abundance: many

CDR3nt: TGTGCCAGCAGTACTAGCGGGGGCTACAATGAGCAGTTCTTC
CDR3aa: CASSTSGGYNEQFF
v_gene: TRBV10-2
d_gene: TRBD2
j_gene: TRBJ2-1
abundance: many

CDR3nt: TGCAGTGCTGAAAAGATAGCGGGGACGTACAATGAGCAGTTCTTC
CDR3aa: CSAEKIAGTYNEQFF
v_gene: TRBV20-1
d_gene: TRBD2
j_gene: TRBJ2-1
abundance: many

CDR3nt: TGTGCCAGTAGGAGGGGGGCCTCCTACAATGAGCAGTTCTTC
CDR3aa: CASRRGASYNEQFF
v_gene: TRBV19
d_gene: .
j_gene: TRBJ2-1
abundance: few

CDR3nt: TGTGCCAGCAGCTTGATGAGCGTCTCTGGAAACACCATATATTTT
CDR3aa: CASSLMSVSGNTIYF
v_gene: TRBV7-9
d_gene: .
j_gene: TRBJ1-3
abundance: many

CDR3nt: TGTGCCAGCAGCTTAGCGCGGGCAGGGAAATCACCCCTCCACTTT
CDR3aa: CASSLARAGKSPLHF
v_gene: TRBV11-1
d_gene: .
j_gene: TRBJ1-6
abundance: many

CDR3nt: TGTGCCAGCAGTCAACAGGGGGCTTTCTACGAGCAGTACTTC
CDR3aa: CASSQQGAFYEQYF
v_gene: TRBV6-1
d_gene: TRBD1
j_gene: TRBJ2-7
abundance: many

CDR3nt: TGTGCCAGCAGTTACGGACAGGGTCGTGAAAAACTGTTTTTT
CDR3aa: CASSYGQGREKLFF
v_gene: TRBV6-5
d_gene: TRBD1
j_gene: TRBJ1-4
abundance: .

CDR3nt: TGTGCCAGCAGAGATCAGGCATTCTACGAGCAGTACTTC
CDR3aa: CASRDQAFYEQYF
v_gene: TRBV6-1
d_gene: .
j_gene: TRBJ2-7
abundance: .

CDR3nt: TGCAGTGCTAGAGGTCGGGGATTAGTTACAATTGGAAACACCATATATTTT
CDR3aa: CSARGRGLVTIGNTIYF
v_gene: TRBV20-1
d_gene: .
j_gene: TRBJ1-3
abundance: many

CDR3nt: TGTGCCAGCAGTCCGGGACACCTCAATGAAAAACTGTTTTTT
CDR3aa: CASSPGHLNEKLFF
v_gene: TRBV7-8
d_gene: .
j_gene: TRBJ1-4
abundance: many

CDR3nt: TGTGCCAGCTCACCACCGTCCGTGGGCAGGGAGGGCTACACCTTC
CDR3aa: CASSPPSVGREGYTF
v_gene: TRBV18
d_gene: .
j_gene: TRBJ1-2
abundance: many

CDR3nt: TGTGCCAGCAGTGAAGGGGTGGCGCGCAATCAGCCCCAGCATTTT
CDR3aa: CASSEGVARNQPQHF
v_gene: TRBV2
d_gene: .
j_gene: TRBJ1-5
abundance: .

CDR3nt: TGTGCCAGCAGTAGGAGCTGGGATACGCAGTATTTT
CDR3aa: CASSRSWDTQYF
v_gene: TRBV12-3/TRBV12-4
d_gene: .
j_gene: TRBJ2-3
abundance: many

CDR3nt: TGTGCCAGCAGGGATAGTGGGCGCGAAAAACTGTTTTTT
CDR3aa: CASRDSGREKLFF
v_gene: TRBV6-1
d_gene: .
j_gene: TRBJ1-4
abundance: .

CDR3nt: TGCAGTGCTAGAGGCGGACTAGCGGATAGCACAGATACGCAGTATTTT
CDR3aa: CSARGGLADSTDTQYF
v_gene: TRBV20-1
d_gene: TRBD2
j_gene: TRBJ2-3
abundance: many

CDR3nt: TGTGCCAGCAGCTTAGCCCGGGTGACAGGGACACACTATGGCTACACCTTC
CDR3aa: CASSLARVTGTHYGYTF
v_gene: TRBV11-2
d_gene: TRBD1
j_gene: TRBJ1-2
abundance: many

CDR3nt: TGTGCCAGCAGTTTGCGTCCGAACACTGAAGCTTTCTTT
CDR3aa: CASSLRPNTEAFF
v_gene: TRBV28
d_gene: .
j_gene: TRBJ1-1
abundance: many

CDR3nt: TGTGCCAGCACATCGAGGGGGGCCCGGGAGACCCAGTACTTC
CDR3aa: CASTSRGARETQYF
v_gene: TRBV7-8
d_gene: .
j_gene: TRBJ2-5
abundance: .

CDR3nt: TGTGCCATCGGACTAGCGGGGGGGTACAATGAGCAGTTCTTC
CDR3aa: CAIGLAGGYNEQFF
v_gene: TRBV12-3/TRBV12-4
d_gene: TRBD2
j_gene: TRBJ2-1
abundance: once

CDR3nt: TGTGCCAGCAGCTTAAGGGGGTCCCGCCCTAAAGATACGCAGTATTTT
CDR3aa: CASSLRGSRPKDTQYF
v_gene: TRBV7-2
d_gene: .
j_gene: TRBJ2-3
abundance: many

CDR3nt: TGTGCCAGCCGGTTGATTGGGGGGAACTCACCCCTCCACTTT
CDR3aa: CASRLIGGNSPLHF
v_gene: TRBV12-3/TRBV12-4
d_gene: .
j_gene: TRBJ1-6
abundance: many

CDR3nt: TGTGCCAGCAGCTTGGATTCAGGGGGGGATTATAATTCACCCCTCCACTTT
CDR3aa: CASSLDSGGDYNSPLHF
v_gene: TRBV5-6
d_gene: TRBD1
j_gene: TRBJ1-6
abundance: few

CDR3nt: TGTGCCAGCAGCTTAGCCAAGACACAGGGGAGGGTGGACTATGGCTACACCTTC
CDR3aa: CASSLAKTQGRVDYGYTF
v_gene: TRBV7-6
d_gene: TRBD1
j_gene: TRBJ1-2
abundance: .

CDR3nt: TGTGCCAGCAGTTTACAGGGATCATCCCAGCCCCAGCATTTT
CDR3aa: CASSLQGSSQPQHF
v_gene: TRBV27
d_gene: .
j_gene: TRBJ1-5
abundance: many

CDR3nt: TGCAGTGCTAGAGGGGGGGTAGGGGTAGGTGGCTACACCTTC
CDR3aa: CSARGGVGVGGYTF
v_gene: TRBV20-1
d_gene: .
j_gene: TRBJ1-2
abundance: many

CDR3nt: TGCAGCGTTGAAGTACTTCCGGGAAATCAAGAGACCCAGTACTTC
CDR3aa: CSVEVLPGNQETQYF
v_gene: TRBV29-1
d_gene: .
j_gene: TRBJ2-5
abundance: .

CDR3nt: TGTGCCAGCAGCGCCGCCCCGGGACAGGGGTACAGCTCCTACAATGAGCAGTTCTTC
CDR3aa: CASSAAPGQGYSSYNEQFF
v_gene: TRBV13
d_gene: TRBD1
j_gene: TRBJ2-1
abundance: few

CDR3nt: TGTGCCAGCAGTTCAACGGACAGGGCTTCCTACGAGCAGTACTTC
CDR3aa: CASSSTDRASYEQYF
v_gene: TRBV11-1
d_gene: TRBD1
j_gene: TRBJ2-7
abundance: many

CDR3nt: TGTGCCTGGACCTCCGGGACAGGGAACACTGAAGCTTTCTTT
CDR3aa: CAWTSGTGNTEAFF
v_gene: TRBV30
d_gene: TRBD1
j_gene: TRBJ1-1
abundance: many

CDR3nt: TGTGCCAGCAGTAATCGACAGCGCTCAACTAATGAAAAACTGTTTTTT
CDR3aa: CASSNRQRSTNEKLFF
v_gene: TRBV6-1
d_gene: .
j_gene: TRBJ1-4
abundance: many

CDR3nt: TGTGCCAGCAGCGGAATTAGCGGAACCTACAATGAGCAGTTCTTC
CDR3aa: CASSGISGTYNEQFF
v_gene: TRBV9
d_gene: .
j_gene: TRBJ2-1
abundance: .

CDR3nt: TGTGCCAGCAGTGCCTCAGGGATGGACTATGGCTACACCTTC
CDR3aa: CASSASGMDYGYTF
v_gene: TRBV2
d_gene: .
j_gene: TRBJ1-2
abundance: many

CDR3nt: TGTGCCAGAAGCGGGGGGGGGTTCACAGATACGCAGTATTTT
CDR3aa: CARSGGGFTDTQYF
v_gene: TRBV6-2/TRBV6-3
d_gene: TRBD2
j_gene: TRBJ2-3
abundance: .

CDR3nt: TGCGCCAGCAGCTTGGAAGCGGTTTCTAACTATGGCTACACCTTC
CDR3aa: CASSLEAVSNYGYTF
v_gene: TRBV5-1
d_gene: .
j_gene: TRBJ1-2
abundance: many

CDR3nt: TGTGCCAGCAGCTACCCAGGGAACTACAATGAGCAGTTCTTC
CDR3aa: CASSYPGNYNEQFF
v_gene: TRBV28
d_gene: .
j_gene: TRBJ2-1
abundance: many

CDR3nt: TGCGCCAGCAGCCCGAAGCTGGAGACCCAGTACTTC
CDR3aa: CASSPKLETQYF
v_gene: TRBV5-1
d_gene: .
j_gene: TRBJ2-5
abundance: few

CDR3nt: TGTGCCATCGGGAATACAGGGGTCTACGAGCAGTACTTC
CDR3aa: CAIGNTGVYEQYF
v_gene: TRBV10-3
d_gene: TRBD1
j_gene: TRBJ2-7
abundance: many

CDR3nt: TGTGCCTGGATGGCGGGGCGCGAGACCCAGTACTTC
CDR3aa: CAWMAGRETQYF
v_gene: TRBV30
d_gene: .
j_gene: TRBJ2-5
abundance: many

CDR3nt: TGTGCCAGCAGCTTGGTCGCAGGGAACTATGGCTACACCTTC
CDR3aa: CASSLVAGNYGYTF
v_gene: TRBV2
d_gene: .
j_gene: TRBJ1-2
abundance: many

CDR3nt: TGTGCCAGCAGCGAGGGGGGGAGGAGGAATCAGCCCCAGCATTTT
CDR3aa: CASSEGGRRNQPQHF
v_gene: TRBV9
d_gene: .
j_gene: TRBJ1-5
abundance: .

CDR3nt: TGTGCCAGCAGCTTAGGGGGCCTAGCGGGGGGCCGGACAGATACGCAGTATTTT
CDR3aa: CASSLGGLAGGRTDTQYF
v_gene: TRBV7-9
d_gene: TRBD2
j_gene: TRBJ2-3
abundance: many

CDR3nt: TGTGCCAGTGTGGGGTACGAGCAGTACTTC
CDR3aa: CASVGYEQYF
v_gene: TRBV2
d_gene: .
j_gene: TRBJ2-7
abundance: .

CDR3nt: TGTGCCAGCAGCTTAGGAGGGGTGGATCAGCCCCAGCATTTT
CDR3aa: CASSLGGVDQPQHF
v_gene: TRBV7-9
d_gene: .
j_gene: TRBJ1-5
abundance: many

CDR3nt: TGCGCCAGCAGCCAGAGCTTGAACACTGAAGCTTTCTTT
CDR3aa: CASSQSLNTEAFF
v_gene: TRBV4-1
d_gene: .
j_gene: TRBJ1-1
abundance: many